Each of the 30 T cell receptor beta chains below was sequenced from the same sample in a study of blood T cell repertoires in COVID-19. Sequencing was performed with immunoSEQ multiplex PCR; in TCRdb, only in-frame clones are kept and a portion is missing. The profile shows about 240,000 clones, roughly 86% of them singletons. The sample consisted of PBMCs or T cells enriched from blood (not recorded which). The receptor set was obtained from a woman between 40 and 55 years old with acute COVID-19.

The chain employs TRBV11-2 and TRBJ2-7; 14 nucleotides match TRBD2. Trimming at V came to 5 bases and at J to 5 bases, leaving 8 bases not matched to a gene. Germline V gives CDR1 SGHAT, CDR2 FQNNGV. The CDR3 is 16 residues long. CDR3 coding DNA: TGTGCCAGCAGCCCCCCGGGACTAGCGGGAGTCCACGAGCAGTACTTC. Translating it yields CASSPPGLAGVHEQYF. Variable domain in full (rest from reference TRBV11-2 and TRBJ2-7): EAGVAQSPRYKIIEKRQSVAFWCNPISGHATLYWYQQILGQGPKLLIQFQNNGVVDDSQLPKDRFSAERLKGVDSTLKIQPAKLEDSAVYLCASSPPGLAGVHEQYFGPGTRLTVT.

This chain links TRBV24-1 with TRBJ2-1; TRBD2 aligns across 13 bases. There are 16 residues in the CDR3. V was clipped by 5 bases and J by 4 bases; unmatched bases: 4. Germline CDR1 and CDR2: KGHDR and SFDVKD. The CDR3 protein is CATSGGTSGKYNEQFF. The CDR3 DNA reads TGTGCCACCAGTGGGGGGACTAGCGGGAAGTACAATGAGCAGTTCTTC.

The chain carries TRBV14 and TRBJ2-1, with 7 nucleotides matching TRBD2. With 4 bases clipped from V and 0 bases from J, the junction kept 0 bases outside the gene matches. In germline, CDR1 is SGHDN, CDR2 FVKESK. This CDR3 comprises 14 residues. The CDR3 nucleotides read TGTGCCAGCAGCCGGGACTACTCCTACAATGAGCAGTTCTTC. Translation: CASSRDYSYNEQFF.

This clone has just one count. The chain recombines TRBV9 with TRBJ2-3; a weak D match, TRBD1 (6 bases). V was trimmed by 1 base and J by 6 bases, leaving 9 bases between them. The CDR3 has 13 amino acids. CDR1 SGDLS and CDR2 YYNGEE come from the germline V gene. DNA of the CDR3: TGTGCCAGCAGCGTATCCGACAGGGATACGCAGTATTTT. The encoded protein is CASSVSDRDTQYF.

The chain joins TRBV11-3 to TRBJ1-2, with D perhaps TRBD1 (5 bases). This CDR3 region has 18 residues. The germline V gene has CDR1 SGHNT and CDR2 YENEEA. The V end was cut by 0 bases, the J end by 4 bases, with 21 bases between. Here the CDR3 reads CASSLDPNFDRNGYGYTF. The CDR3 DNA reads TGTGCCAGCAGCTTAGATCCAAATTTCGACAGAAATGGCTATGGCTACACCTTC. The complete variable domain, with remaining parts taken from reference TRBV11-3 and TRBJ1-2, reads EAGVVQSPRYKIIEKKQPVAFWCNPISGHNTLYWYLQNLGQGPELLIRYENEEAVDDSQLPKDRFSAERLKGVDSTLKIQPAELGDSAVYLCASSLDPNFDRNGYGYTFGSGTRLTVV.

This chain connects TRBV9 to TRBJ2-5; D remains unclear. This CDR3 spans 16 amino acids. Trimming removed 4 bases from V and 2 bases from J, with 18 bases in between. CDR1 and CDR2 from the germline V gene are SGDLS and YYNGEE. CDR3 DNA sequence: TGTGCCAGCAGCTCTGGCGGCTCCTCGATTCAAGAGACCCAGTACTTC. Translating it yields CASSSGGSSIQETQYF.

The chain recombines TRBV21-1 with TRBJ1-5. TRBV21-1 is a pseudogene locus. This CDR3 is built from 16 residues. As DNA, the CDR3 is TGTGCCAGCAGCAAAGAATCGACCCCGAGAGGTCAGCCCCAGCATTTT. This translates into CASSKESTPRGQPQHF.

The chain has TRBV4-1 and TRBJ2-7, with 14 bases lining up with TRBD2. CDR1 MGHRA and CDR2 YSYEKL come from the germline V gene. V lost 3 bases and J lost 5; bases outside the gene matches: 9. The CDR3 extends over 17 amino acids. The CDR3 loop is CASSQVGTSGSLNEQYF. The DNA of the CDR3 is TGCGCCAGCAGCCAGGTGGGGACTAGCGGGAGTCTGAACGAGCAGTACTTC.

CDR3 loop: CASSPLVASGRPSISDNEQFF. Here the CDR3 DNA reads TGTGCCAGCAGCCCCTTAGTGGCTAGCGGGAGGCCTTCAATCTCGGACAATGAGCAGTTCTTC. This rearrangement joins TRBV14 to TRBJ2-1; 11 bases are a match to TRBD2. This CDR3 has 21 amino acids. The V gene's germline CDR1 is SGHDN and CDR2 FVKESK. The V and J ends lost 4 bases and 5 bases, in that order; junction bases with no gene match: 22.

With regard to this clone: At one boundary the junction diverges from the germline segment, which might be a read error. The rearrangement joins TRBV5-1 to TRBJ2-3, with 7 bases lining up with TRBD2. In germline, CDR1 is SGHRS, CDR2 YFSETQ. The CDR3 consists of 17 residues. The CDR3 bases are TGCGCCAGTAGCTTGGGAATTCGGACTAGTCTGACAGATACGCAGTATTTT. This translates into CASSLGIRTSLTDTQYF.

The V gene is TRBV12-3 or TRBV12-4, the J gene TRBJ1-1, with 7 bases aligning to TRBD1. Trimming at V came to 6 bases and at J to 6 bases, leaving 4 bases not matched to a gene. The CDR3 extends over 12 amino acids. The CDR3 nucleotides are TGTGCCAGCAGCTCTACAGGGGCTGAAGCTTTCTTT. Protein product: CASSSTGAEAFF.

This clone has just one count. The chain is built from TRBV30 and TRBJ2-7; TRBD2 agrees at 10 bases. The CDR3 is 14 residues long. Trimming cost V 4 bases and J 0 bases; bases outside gene matches: 3. CDR1 GTSNPN and CDR2 SVGIG come from the germline V gene (reference sequence). The CDR3 DNA reads TGTGCCTGGAAACTAGCGGGATCCTCCTACGAGCAGTACTTC. This gives the protein CAWKLAGSSYEQYF.

The gene calls are TRBV12-5 and TRBJ1-5, with TRBD1 matching 7 bases. With V trimmed by 4 bases and J by 2 bases, 5 bases remained unmatched. Germline V gene sequence: CDR1 LGHNT, CDR2 FRNRAP. The CDR3 has 15 residues. CDR3 sequence reads: CASGSDREGNQPQHF. The CDR3 DNA sequence: TGTGCTAGTGGTTCAGACAGGGAGGGCAATCAGCCCCAGCATTTT.

This sequence joins TRBV30 and TRBJ2-3, with no clear D. The CDR3 has 11 amino acids. Germline CDR1 and CDR2: GTSNPN and SVGIG (reference sequence). The V gene lost 4 bases and the J gene lost 0 bases, with 2 bases spanning the gap. CDR3 amino acids: CAWTSTDTQYF. The CDR3 DNA reads as TGTGCCTGGACTAGCACAGATACGCAGTATTTT.

This chain joins TRBV25-1 and TRBJ1-1, with a weak D call TRBD1 (5 bases). CDR1 is MGHDK and CDR2 is SYGVNS in the germline V gene. V gave up 5 bases and J gave up 3 bases, with 10 bases separating them. The CDR3 runs 13 residues. The CDR3 here is CASSSRGDTEAFF. The CDR3 DNA reads TGTGCCAGCAGTAGCCGGGGGGACACTGAAGCTTTCTTT.

The rearrangement links TRBV5-1 to TRBJ1-1; 9 positions agree with TRBD1. The CDR3 runs to 17 residues. Trimming cost V 3 bases and J 6 bases; bases outside gene matches: 15. Germline CDR1 SGHRS, CDR2 YFSETQ. CDR3 nucleotides: TGCGCCAGCAGCTCACCGGTGGGACAGGGTCGGTCCGCTGAAGCTTTCTTT. This gives the protein CASSSPVGQGRSAEAFF.

The CDR3 DNA is TGCGCCAGCAGCGGGGCTAGCGGGAGTGAGACCCAGTACTTC. Its protein is CASSGASGSETQYF. This rearrangement joins TRBV5-1 to TRBJ2-5; 10 bases are shared with TRBD2. The ends lost 4 bases at V and 5 bases at J; junction bases unmatched: 5. The CDR3 contains 14 residues. Germline V gene sequence: CDR1 SGHRS, CDR2 YFSETQ.

This clone was seen more than once but under ten times. The chain couples TRBV11-3 to TRBJ1-6; D gene ambiguous. The germline V gene has CDR1 SGHNT and CDR2 YENEEA. Trimming removed 1 base at V and 7 bases at J, with 11 bases between. The CDR3 consists of 15 residues. The CDR3 region has the DNA TGTGCCAGCAGCTTAGGCGGGTTTCTGAATTCACCCCTCCACTTT. This translates into CASSLGGFLNSPLHF.

The chain links TRBV9 to TRBJ2-3; 11 nucleotides match TRBD2. Germline loops: CDR1 SGDLS, CDR2 YYNGEE. J gave up 2 bases and V 3 bases, and 20 bases lay outside the gene matches. This CDR3 has 21 amino acids. The CDR3 DNA reads TGTGCCAGCAGCGAGGTCCCACTAGCGGGAGTCCTCAGGGGGAACACAGATACGCAGTATTTT. Its protein product is CASSEVPLAGVLRGNTDTQYF.

V gene TRBV29-1 combines with J gene TRBJ2-5; the D gene is possibly TRBD2 (6 bases). Germline assignment: CDR1 SQVTM and CDR2 ANQGSEA. The CDR3 totals 13 residues. V lost 3 bases and J 4 bases, leaving 12 bases between the germline ends. The CDR3: CSVDWPAGETQYF. In nucleotides, the CDR3 is TGCAGCGTTGACTGGCCAGCGGGAGAGACCCAGTACTTC.

The chain links TRBV7-9 to TRBJ1-3; 7 bases map to TRBD1. The CDR3 has 15 amino acids. J was trimmed by 4 bases and V by 1 base; bases with no gene match: 4. The germline V gene encodes CDR1 SEHNR and CDR2 FQNEAQ (reference sequence). The CDR3 DNA sequence: TGTGCCAGCAGCTTAGACGCAGGGGGAGGAAACACCATATATTTT. Protein: CASSLDAGGGNTIYF.

V gene TRBV21-1 combines with J gene TRBJ2-7; the table assigns TRBD2, which was not confirmed against the DNA. TRBV21-1 is annotated as a pseudogene. This CDR3 region has 16 residues. The CDR3 protein is CASSPPGTSGTYEQYF. CDR3 bases: TGTGCCAGCAGCCCCCCCGGGACTAGCGGCACCTACGAGCAGTACTTC.

This chain uses TRBV9 with TRBJ2-7; possibly TRBD2 for D (6 bases). Trimming removed 4 bases from V and 6 bases from J, with 17 bases in between. This CDR3 spans 14 amino acids. Per the germline V gene, CDR1 is SGDLS and CDR2 is YYNGEE. The CDR3 DNA reads TGTGCCAGCAGCACCCCAGCGGGTCAGGCCGAGCAGTACTTC. It is translated as CASSTPAGQAEQYF. Full variable domain (outside the CDR3, taken from reference TRBV9 and TRBJ2-7): DSGVTQTPKHLITATGQRVTLRCSPRSGDLSVYWYQQSLDQGLQFLIQYYNGEERAKGNILERFSAQQFPDLHSELNLSSLELGDSALYFCASSTPAGQAEQYFGPGTRLTVT.

CDR3 sequence: CASSPFRGNYGYTF. The CDR3 nucleotides read TGTGCCAGCAGTCCGTTTAGGGGTAACTATGGCTACACCTTC. The chain links TRBV28 to TRBJ1-2, with D possibly being TRBD1 (5 bases). V lost 5 bases, J lost 1 base, and 11 bases lay in between. Germline CDR1 MDHEN, CDR2 SYDVKM. CDR3 length: 14 residues.

V and J are TRBV2 and TRBJ2-7; TRBD2 aligns across 9 bases. This CDR3 region has 15 residues. With 8 bases clipped from V and 9 bases from J, the junction kept 17 bases outside the gene matches. The germline gives CDR1 SNHLY, CDR2 FYNNEI. The CDR3 DNA reads TGTGCCAGCGTTCTGGGGACTAGCTCCAACTCGGGGCAGTACTTC. It yields the protein CASVLGTSSNSGQYF. Supplemented by reference TRBV2 and TRBJ2-7, the full variable domain reads EPEVTQTPSHQVTQMGQEVILRCVPISNHLYFYWYRQILGQKVEFLVSFYNNEISEKSEIFDDQFSVERPDGSNFTLKIRSTKLEDSAMYFCASVLGTSSNSGQYFGPGTRLTVT.

This chain links TRBV5-6 with TRBJ2-3; 11 positions match TRBD2. The V gene's germline CDR1 is SGHDT and CDR2 YYEEEE. CDR3 length: 18 amino acids. J was trimmed by 1 base and V by 4 bases; bases with no gene match: 11. The CDR3 is CASSPTTSGSVGTDTQYF. The CDR3 region has the DNA TGTGCCAGCAGCCCAACAACTAGCGGGAGTGTGGGCACAGATACGCAGTATTTT.

In regard to this clone: One end of the junction fails to match germline, which may point to a read error. This chain uses TRBV29-1 with TRBJ2-7; 8 positions agree with TRBD2. CDR3 length: 11 amino acids. The germline CDR1 and CDR2 sequences are SQVTM and ANQGSEA. CDR3: CSVGLAWGVLF. For the CDR3, the DNA is TGCAGCGTTGGACTAGCGTGGGGAGTCCTCTTC.

V gene TRBV5-1 combines with J gene TRBJ1-2; 12 bases match TRBD1. The germline V gene has CDR1 SGHRS and CDR2 YFSETQ. Germline trimming cut 3 bases from V and 7 bases from J; bases unmatched to any gene: 7. The CDR3 is 15 residues long. CDR3 sequence (DNA): TGCGCCAGCAGCTCAGGGACAGGGGGCTCCTCTGGCTACACCTTC. It specifies CASSSGTGGSSGYTF.

This chain joins TRBV7-9 and TRBJ2-1, with 10 bases matching TRBD2. The germline V gene encodes CDR1 SEHNR and CDR2 FQNEAQ (reference sequence). This CDR3 is 14 amino acids long. V was pared by 4 bases and J by 5 bases, with 2 bases of the junction left unmatched. The CDR3 DNA reads TGTGCCAGCAGCTCTCTAGCGGGGGACAATGAGCAGTTCTTC. It encodes CASSSLAGDNEQFF.

The chain recombines TRBV11-2 with TRBJ2-1; 10 bases are a match to TRBD2. The CDR3 runs to 16 residues. CDR1 is SGHAT and CDR2 is FQNNGV in the germline V gene. The V segment lost 5 bases and the J segment 5 bases; nucleotides outside the gene matches: 9. The CDR3 sequence: CASSVAGTSANNEQFF. The CDR3 nucleotides read TGTGCCAGCAGCGTCGCCGGGACTAGCGCTAACAATGAGCAGTTCTTC.